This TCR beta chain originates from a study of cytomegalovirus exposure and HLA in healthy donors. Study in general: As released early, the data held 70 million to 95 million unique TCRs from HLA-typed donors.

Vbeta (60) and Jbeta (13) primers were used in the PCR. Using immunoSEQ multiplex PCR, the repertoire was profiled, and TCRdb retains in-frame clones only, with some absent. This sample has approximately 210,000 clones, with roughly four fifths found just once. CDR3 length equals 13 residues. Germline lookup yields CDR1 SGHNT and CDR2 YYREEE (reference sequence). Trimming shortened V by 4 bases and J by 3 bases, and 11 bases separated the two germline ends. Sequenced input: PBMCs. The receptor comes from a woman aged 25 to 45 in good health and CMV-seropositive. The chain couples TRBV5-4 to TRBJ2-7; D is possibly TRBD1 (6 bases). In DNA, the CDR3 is TGTGCCAGCAGCAACAGGGTGAACTACGAGCAGTACTTC. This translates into CASSNRVNYEQYF.